This TCR beta chain is drawn from a study of blood T cell repertoires in COVID-19. Overall study context: The United States, Italy and Spain provided the acute and convalescent COVID-19 samples. Sources were T cells, B-cell-depleted T cells, or PBMCs; the material itself was cDNA or gDNA.

Only in-frame clones appear in the TCRdb table, and some are missing; sequencing was by immunoSEQ multiplex PCR. The table has approximately 280,000 clones, 75% to 90% seen once. Germline lookup yields CDR1 SQVTM and CDR2 ANQGSEA. This CDR3 comprises 14 residues. J gave up 2 bases and V 3 bases, and 6 bases lay outside the gene matches. The TCR originated in a man aged 35-49 years with acute or convalescent COVID-19. The rearrangement joins TRBV29-1 to TRBJ1-2; 7 bases are a match to TRBD1. Source material: peripheral blood. The CDR3 DNA sequence: TGCAGCGTTGATGTGGACAGGAGGAACTATGGCTACACCTTC. As protein: CSVDVDRRNYGYTF.